The TCR beta chain described here comes from a study of T cell repertoires in cytomegalovirus infection. With 7 bases clipped from V and 4 bases from J, the junction kept 6 bases outside the gene matches. CDR1 is MNHNS, CDR2 SASEGT, per germline. The CDR3 loop spans 14 amino acids. TCRdb fed the reads into MiXCR, producing one record per CDR3 protein. The sample holds roughly 990,000 distinct CDR3 sequences, around 32% seen once. The sample holds many counts of this clonotype. Its specificity is unknown. The sample was cultured CD8+ T cells from PBMCs, taken from culture after CMV antigen stimulation. J is TRBJ2-1 and V is TRBV6-1; 8 nucleotides match TRBD2. The receptor was derived from a human donor in good health (CMV status not recorded). Some clones in this sample may be carry-over from other donors' samples. The CDR3 region is CASTFPGGYNEQFF. In DNA, the CDR3 is TGTGCCAGCACCTTCCCGGGGGGGTACAATGAGCAGTTCTTC.